This TCR beta chain was documented in a study of T cell repertoires in cytomegalovirus infection. About the research overall: Recently identified HLA-C-restricted CMV epitopes and well-studied HLA-B-restricted CMV epitopes were used by the study.

Each CDR3 protein gets one entry after TCRdb re-called the reads with MiXCR. The table includes 450,000 to 550,000 distinct CDR3 sequences, roughly 43% detected once. Of note for this clonotype: The antigen is unknown.

The CDR3 consists of 15 residues. V lost 0 bases to trimming and J lost 1 base, with 9 bases between them. Looked up from germline, CDR1 is SGHAT and CDR2 is FQNNGV. This TCR came from a human donor in good health (CMV status not recorded). Some clones in this sample may be carry-over from other donors' samples. The input for sequencing was cultured PBMCs, taken from culture after CMV antigen stimulation. The gene calls are TRBV11-2 and TRBJ1-1; weak D call: TRBD1 (5 bases). CDR3 DNA sequence: TGTGCCAGCAGCTTAGATGGGGGTCGGAACACTGAAGCTTTCTTT. It codes for CASSLDGGRNTEAFF.